The 30 T cell receptor beta chains reported below all come from one sample, sequenced in a study of blood T cell repertoires in COVID-19. Repertoires were generated with immunoSEQ multiplex PCR, while TCRdb's copy carries only in-frame clones and drops some. The top ten clones hold over 30% of a sample with about 100,000 clones, 80% of them seen once. The sample was peripheral blood. The receptor source for this set is a man in his sixties or seventies with active or convalescent COVID-19.

V and J are TRBV18 and TRBJ2-1; D is unclear. V was shortened by 4 bases and J by 9 bases, with 10 bases between the two germline ends. This CDR3 region has 12 residues. The germline gives CDR1 KGHSH, CDR2 LQKENI. CDR3 nucleotides: TGTGCCAGCTCACTTGGAGTAGTTGAGCAGTTCTTC. Amino acids: CASSLGVVEQFF.

Only a few counts were recorded for this clone. The chain employs TRBV3-1 (or the pseudogene TRBV3-2) and TRBJ2-3; 7 bases are shared with TRBD1. The CDR3 has 15 amino acids. V lost 4 bases to trimming and J lost 4 bases; unmatched junction nucleotides: 8. Per the germline V gene, CDR1 is LGHDT and CDR2 is YNNKEL (reference sequence). The CDR3, as DNA: TGTGCCAGCAGCCGTCCGGGACAGCAGGCAGATACGCAGTATTTT. This sequence encodes CASSRPGQQADTQYF.

V and J are TRBV28 and TRBJ1-5, with D perhaps TRBD1 (5 bases). Germline CDR1 is MDHEN and CDR2 is SYDVKM. The V end was cut by 4 bases, the J end by 0 bases, with 16 bases between. This CDR3 has 17 residues. CDR3 residues: CASSSWGNLDSNQPQHF. In nucleotides, the CDR3 is TGTGCCAGCAGTTCCTGGGGCAATTTGGATAGCAATCAGCCCCAGCATTTT.

The chain employs TRBV5-8 and TRBJ2-5; perhaps TRBD2 as D (6 bases). Trimming pared 3 bases from V and 5 bases from J, leaving 20 bases between. Germline V lookup: CDR1 SGHTS, CDR2 YDEGEE. CDR3 length: 16 amino acids. In DNA, the CDR3 is TGTGCCAGCAGCTCTCGAGGGGACTTGAACGAGGAGACCCAGTACTTC. Protein product: CASSSRGDLNEETQYF.

This rearrangement joins TRBV14 to TRBJ1-2; the D gene is possibly TRBD1 (5 bases). The V end was cut by 4 bases, the J end by 4 bases, with 10 bases between. Looked up from germline, CDR1 is SGHDN and CDR2 is FVKESK. This CDR3 comprises 13 residues. CDR3 sequence (DNA): TGTGCCAGCAGCCTGGGGGGTAGCTATGGCTACACCTTC. Protein sequence: CASSLGGSYGYTF.

The rearrangement links TRBV29-1 to TRBJ2-3, with D perhaps matching TRBD2 (6 bases). V dropped 3 bases and J dropped 2 bases, with 15 bases sitting between them. CDR1 and CDR2 (germline): SQVTM, ANQGSEA. CDR3 length equals 15 residues. Written as DNA, the CDR3 is TGCAGCGTTGACCCGCGGGGCACATACACAGATACGCAGTATTTT. Translation gives CSVDPRGTYTDTQYF.

The chain employs TRBV6-6 and TRBJ2-3; 7 positions agree with TRBD1. V lost 5 bases and J lost 2; bases outside the gene matches: 7. CDR3 length: 15 residues. Germline CDR1 and CDR2: MNHNY and SVGAGI (reference sequence). CDR3: CASSTGDLTTDTQYF. The CDR3 coding sequence is TGTGCCAGCAGTACAGGGGACCTTACCACAGATACGCAGTATTTT.

This chain links TRBV6-2 or TRBV6-3 with TRBJ1-1; D is undetermined. This CDR3 contains 14 residues. Trimming shortened V by 5 bases and J by 1 base, and 11 bases separated the two germline ends. CDR1 is MNHEY and CDR2 is SVGEGT in the germline V gene. The CDR3 spells CASSRTEQNTEAFF. In DNA, the CDR3 is TGTGCCAGCAGTCGCACAGAACAGAACACTGAAGCTTTCTTT.

The V gene is TRBV2, the J gene TRBJ2-5; D not certain. Germline V CDR1 and CDR2: SNHLY, FYNNEI. The V and J ends lost 6 bases and 1 base respectively, with 3 bases between them. The CDR3 runs 11 residues. The CDR3 here is CASSLQETQYF. In DNA form, the CDR3 reads TGTGCCAGCAGCCTCCAAGAGACCCAGTACTTC. The variable domain in full, completed from reference TRBV2 and TRBJ2-5, reads EPEVTQTPSHQVTQMGQEVILRCVPISNHLYFYWYRQILGQKVEFLVSFYNNEISEKSEIFDDQFSVERPDGSNFTLKIRSTKLEDSAMYFCASSLQETQYFGPGTRLLVL.

This clone was seen a single time. This chain links TRBV27 with TRBJ1-4; 10 bases match TRBD1. The germline gives CDR1 MNHEY, CDR2 SMNVEV (reference sequence). The V segment lost 4 bases and the J segment 9 bases; nucleotides outside the gene matches: 17. The CDR3 has 18 amino acids. The chain's CDR3 is CASSSTGLIGTGEKKLFF. The DNA for the CDR3 is TGTGCCAGCAGTTCGACAGGTCTCATTGGGACAGGGGAAAAAAAACTGTTTTTT.

Comment on this clone: Other DNA sequences in this sample translate to the same CDR3. V is TRBV11-2 and J is TRBJ1-1; 8 bases line up with TRBD1. The CDR3 has 16 amino acids. After removal of 1 base from V and 5 bases from J, the junction contained 9 bases not matched to a gene. Germline CDR1 is SGHAT and CDR2 is FQNNGV. CDR3 DNA sequence: TGTGCCAGCAGCTTAGGGGGGCAGGGGGCGAGGACTGAAGCTTTCTTT. Translation: CASSLGGQGARTEAFF.

The V call is TRBV19, the J call TRBJ1-1; no firm D call. V was trimmed by 3 bases and J by 0 bases, leaving 8 bases between them. This CDR3 contains 14 residues. The germline V gene has CDR1 LNHDA and CDR2 SQIVND (reference sequence). CDR3 sequence reads: CASSIGLMNTEAFF. The CDR3 bases are TGTGCCAGTAGTATCGGTCTTATGAACACTGAAGCTTTCTTT.

The chain recombines TRBV7-9 with TRBJ2-7; 7 positions match TRBD1. In germline, CDR1 is SEHNR, CDR2 FQNEAQ (reference sequence). The CDR3 covers 14 residues. V was clipped by 5 bases and J by 2 bases; unmatched bases: 6. The DNA for the CDR3 is TGTGCCAGCAGCCACGGGACAGTTACCTACGAGCAGTACTTC. Encoded protein: CASSHGTVTYEQYF. Variable domain in full (rest from reference TRBV7-9 and TRBJ2-7): DTGVSQNPRHKITKRGQNVTFRCDPISEHNRLYWYRQTLGQGPEFLTYFQNEAQLEKSRLLSDRFSAERPKGSFSTLEIQRTEQGDSAMYLCASSHGTVTYEQYFGPGTRLTVT.

The chain employs TRBV7-8 and TRBJ2-6; a weak D match, TRBD2 (5 bases). The CDR3 covers 16 residues. The ends were cut back, 2 bases at V and 2 bases at J, with 10 bases in the middle. Germline CDR1 and CDR2: SGHVS and FQNEAQ. The CDR3 DNA sequence: TGTGCCAGCAGCTTAAAAGGAGCGGCTGGGGCCAACGTCCTGACTTTC. Its translation: CASSLKGAAGANVLTF.

The chain recombines TRBV10-3 with TRBJ2-1; D is perhaps TRBD1 (5 bases). Trimming left V 5 bases short and J 0 bases short, with 8 bases between. The CDR3 contains 14 residues. Germline V gene sequence: CDR1 ENHRY, CDR2 SYGVKD. The CDR3 coding sequence is TGTGCCATCAGTAGACAGAGCTCCTACAATGAGCAGTTCTTC. Translated, it gives CAISRQSSYNEQFF.

The chain has TRBV28 and TRBJ2-3, with 7 bases identical to TRBD1. In germline, CDR1 is MDHEN, CDR2 SYDVKM. This CDR3 is built from 14 residues. The V segment lost 2 bases and the J segment 2 bases; nucleotides outside the gene matches: 1. In nucleotides, the CDR3 is TGTGCCAGCAGTTTAACAGGGGACACAGATACGCAGTATTTT. It translates to CASSLTGDTDTQYF.

The V call is TRBV2, the J call TRBJ2-1, with a possible D match to TRBD2 (6 bases). V was pared by 11 bases and J by 7 bases, with 18 bases between. Per the germline V gene, CDR1 is SNHLY and CDR2 is FYNNEI. The CDR3 has 13 amino acids. CDR3 loop: CAGGRVGGNEQFF. CDR3 sequence (DNA): TGTGCCGGGGGGAGAGTCGGTGGAAATGAGCAGTTCTTC.

The rearrangement joins TRBV5-4 to TRBJ2-2, with TRBD2 identical over 8 bases. The CDR3 length is 14 residues. Germline V gene lookup returns CDR1 SGHNT and CDR2 YYREEE (reference sequence). Unmatched junction bases numbered 3, after V lost 7 bases and J lost 1 base. The CDR3 sequence is CASGLAGNTGELFF. Written as DNA, the CDR3 is TGTGCCAGCGGGCTAGCGGGGAACACCGGGGAGCTGTTTTTT.

This chain links TRBV5-4 with TRBJ2-7; 11 bases fit TRBD2. CDR3 length: 16 amino acids. CDR1 is SGHNT and CDR2 is YYREEE in the germline V gene (reference sequence). Trimming at V came to 4 bases and at J to 0 bases, leaving 6 bases not matched to a gene. CDR3 bases: TGTGCCAGCAGCCCTGGACTAGCGGGCGTCTCCTACGAGCAGTACTTC. It encodes CASSPGLAGVSYEQYF.

This clone was recorded once. The DNA of the CDR3 is TGTGCCACCAGATCCAGGTCGAACACTGAAGCTTTCTTT. Translating gives CATRSRSNTEAFF. The chain recombines TRBV24-1 with TRBJ1-1; D uncertain. The CDR3 is 13 amino acids. V dropped 7 bases and J dropped 1 base, with 9 bases sitting between them. Germline V gene sequence: CDR1 KGHDR, CDR2 SFDVKD.

This clone was observed at least ten times. V and J are TRBV30 and TRBJ1-2; 9 nucleotides agree with TRBD1. Germline CDR1 and CDR2: GTSNPN and SVGIG (reference sequence). This CDR3 has 16 residues. V was clipped by 3 bases and J by 5 bases; unmatched bases: 13. For the CDR3, the DNA is TGTGCCTGGAGGGGACAGGGCTCGGTGAGGGTGTATGGCTACACCTTC. As protein: CAWRGQGSVRVYGYTF.

The chain uses TRBV28 and TRBJ2-2, with 8 bases identical to TRBD1. The germline V gene has CDR1 MDHEN and CDR2 SYDVKM. The J segment lost 9 bases and the V segment lost 3 bases, leaving 6 bases of the junction unmatched. The CDR3 is 14 amino acids. The CDR3 DNA is TGTGCCAGCAGTTTGCAGGGGGCGGTGCGGGAGCTGTTTTTT. Its protein product is CASSLQGAVRELFF.

This clone turned up a few times. The CDR3 coding sequence is TGTGCCAGCTCACCACCGGTAAGGGGTCAGAGCTCTGGAAACACCATATATTTT. Its protein is CASSPPVRGQSSGNTIYF. The V call is TRBV18, the J call TRBJ1-3; a possible D gene is TRBD1 (5 bases). The CDR3 consists of 18 residues. CDR1 is KGHSH and CDR2 is LQKENI in the germline V gene. The germline V and J ends were trimmed by 0 bases and 0 bases, with 15 bases remaining between them.

The chain links TRBV24-1 to TRBJ1-5, with 8 nucleotides matching TRBD1. CDR3 length: 16 residues. Germline assignment: CDR1 KGHDR and CDR2 SFDVKD. Unmatched junction bases numbered 7, after V lost 3 bases and J lost 4 bases. CDR3 protein: CATSDGRTGRNQPQHF. CDR3 in DNA: TGTGCCACCAGTGATGGACGGACAGGGAGAAATCAGCCCCAGCATTTT.

The chain has TRBV24-1 and TRBJ1-2, with unresolved D. Germline-derived CDR1 and CDR2 are KGHDR and SFDVKD. This CDR3 comprises 12 residues. V was pared by 7 bases and J by 6 bases, with 11 bases between. DNA for the CDR3: TGTGCCACCAGAGATACAGTTAATGGCTACACCTTC. Amino acids: CATRDTVNGYTF.

The rearrangement uses TRBV28 and TRBJ1-3, with no clear D. The CDR3 length is 16 residues. From germline, CDR1 is MDHEN and CDR2 SYDVKM. The germline V and J ends were trimmed by 10 bases and 2 bases, with 21 bases remaining between them. Here the CDR3 reads CATLEGDGDAGNTIYF. The CDR3 coding sequence is TGTGCCACCTTGGAGGGAGACGGTGACGCTGGAAACACCATATATTTT.

The chain uses TRBV12-3 or TRBV12-4 and TRBJ1-6; no firm D call. The CDR3 loop spans 13 amino acids. V was cut by 3 bases and J by 8 bases, with 8 bases left in between. Written as DNA, the CDR3 is TGTGCCAGCAGTTTGGCAGGATATTCACCCCTCCACTTT. Protein product: CASSLAGYSPLHF.

The rearrangement uses TRBV7-2 and TRBJ1-5; TRBD1 matches 8 bases. From germline, CDR1 is SGHTA and CDR2 FQGNSA. The trim removed 4 bases at V and 7 bases at J, leaving 9 bases unmatched. The CDR3 contains 15 residues. CDR3 nucleotide sequence: TGTGCCAGCAGCTCCACAGGGGGAAGCGGCCAGCCCCAGCATTTT. Translated: CASSSTGGSGQPQHF.

The chain joins TRBV7-9 to TRBJ1-2; 8 bases align to TRBD1. This CDR3 is built from 14 residues. CDR1 SEHNR and CDR2 FQNEAQ come from the germline V gene (reference sequence). The V segment lost 5 bases and the J segment 6 bases; nucleotides outside the gene matches: 8. The CDR3 nucleotides are TGTGCCAGCAGCCATCCGGGACAGGTTAATGGCTACACCTTC. It codes for CASSHPGQVNGYTF.

The chain joins TRBV4-3 to TRBJ2-2; D gene uncertain. The CDR3 is made up of 13 amino acids. V lost 0 bases to trimming and J lost 4 bases, with 3 bases between them. Germline-derived CDR1 and CDR2 are LGHNA and YSLEER. The CDR3: CASSQDSTGELFF. The CDR3 DNA is TGCGCCAGCAGCCAAGATAGCACCGGGGAGCTGTTTTTT.